The clone carrying this T cell receptor (beta chain) was counted ten times or more. V dropped 1 base and J dropped 2 bases, with 9 bases sitting between them. The CDR3 length is 16 residues. Amplification targeted the TCR beta CDR3 regions, with RNA transcripts as the source material. HTBI-primed first-round RT-PCR preceded second-round multiplex PCR. TCRdb ran MiXCR on the multiplex PCR reads and lists one entry per CDR3 protein. This table has about 740,000 distinct CDR3 sequences, 35% to 50% appearing once. This sample was included in a study of Graves' ophthalmopathy and Graves' hyperthyroidism. Study at large: Untreated patients at initial diagnosis provided peripheral blood.

Patients were left out if they had other autoimmune diseases, uncontrolled infections, pregnancy or lactation. The diagnostic workup employed clinical symptoms, serum thyroxine, TRAb, thyroid ultrasound and orbital computed tomography. The gene calls are TRBV12-3 or TRBV12-4 and TRBJ2-6; a possible D gene is TRBD2 (6 bases). This TCR was sampled from an adult man with Graves' ophthalmopathy. Specimen: peripheral blood. CDR3 bases: TGTGCCAGCAGTTTAGTGGGACTTCCTGGGGCCAACGTCCTGACTTTC. Protein product: CASSLVGLPGANVLTF.